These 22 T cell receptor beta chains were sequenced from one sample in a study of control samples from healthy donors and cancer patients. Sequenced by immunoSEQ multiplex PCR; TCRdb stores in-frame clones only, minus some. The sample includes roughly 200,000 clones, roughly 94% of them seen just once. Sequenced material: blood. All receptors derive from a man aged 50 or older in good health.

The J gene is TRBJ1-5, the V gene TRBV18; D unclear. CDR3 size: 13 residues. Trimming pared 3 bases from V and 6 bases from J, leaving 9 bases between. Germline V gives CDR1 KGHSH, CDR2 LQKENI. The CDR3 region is CASSPSESQPQHF. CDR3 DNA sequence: TGTGCCAGCTCACCTTCGGAGAGTCAGCCCCAGCATTTT.

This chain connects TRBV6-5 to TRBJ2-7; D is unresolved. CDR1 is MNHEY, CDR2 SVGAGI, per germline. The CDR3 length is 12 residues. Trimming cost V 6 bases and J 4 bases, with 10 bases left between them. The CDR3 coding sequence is TGTGCCAGCAGGACAATAGATTACGAGCAGTACGTC. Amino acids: CASRTIDYEQYV.

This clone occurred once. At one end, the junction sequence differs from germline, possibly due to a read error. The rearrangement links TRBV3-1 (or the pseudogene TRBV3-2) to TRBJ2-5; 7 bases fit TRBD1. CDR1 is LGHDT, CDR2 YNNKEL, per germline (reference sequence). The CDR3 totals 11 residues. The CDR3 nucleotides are TGTGCCAGCAGCCAGGGGCCGGGACAGAACTTC. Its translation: CASSQGPGQNF.

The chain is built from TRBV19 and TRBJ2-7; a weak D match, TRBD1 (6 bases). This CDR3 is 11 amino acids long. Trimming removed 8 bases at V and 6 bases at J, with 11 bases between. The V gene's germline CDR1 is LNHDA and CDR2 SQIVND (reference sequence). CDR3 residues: CASRQGREQYF. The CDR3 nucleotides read TGTGCCAGTCGGCAGGGGCGCGAGCAGTACTTC.

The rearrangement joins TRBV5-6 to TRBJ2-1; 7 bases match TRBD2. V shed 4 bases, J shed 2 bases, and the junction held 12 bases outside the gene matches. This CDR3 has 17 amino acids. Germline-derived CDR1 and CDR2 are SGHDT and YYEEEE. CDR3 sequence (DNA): TGTGCCAGCAGCGCGGGCTCTCCGGCGGGGGCCTACAATGAGCAGTTCTTC. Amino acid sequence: CASSAGSPAGAYNEQFF.

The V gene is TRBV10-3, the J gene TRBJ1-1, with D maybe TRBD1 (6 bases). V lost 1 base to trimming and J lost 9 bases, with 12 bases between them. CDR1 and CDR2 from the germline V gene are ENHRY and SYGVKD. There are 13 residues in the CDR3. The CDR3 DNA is TGTGCCATCAGTGAGTTAACCGGGGGCCAAGCTTTCTTT. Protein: CAISELTGGQAFF.

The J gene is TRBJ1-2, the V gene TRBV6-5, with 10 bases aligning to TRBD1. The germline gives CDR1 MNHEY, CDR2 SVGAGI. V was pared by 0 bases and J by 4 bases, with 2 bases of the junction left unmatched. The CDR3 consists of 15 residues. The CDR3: CASSYSGQGGYGYTF. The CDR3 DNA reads TGTGCCAGCAGTTACTCTGGACAGGGGGGCTATGGCTACACCTTC.

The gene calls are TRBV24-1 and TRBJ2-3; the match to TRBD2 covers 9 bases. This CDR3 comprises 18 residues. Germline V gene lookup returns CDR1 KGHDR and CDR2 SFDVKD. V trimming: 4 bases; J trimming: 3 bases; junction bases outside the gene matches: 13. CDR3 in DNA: TGTGCCACCAGTGAGTCGGGGCCAGCGGGGGGATGGACAGATACGCAGTATTTT. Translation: CATSESGPAGGWTDTQYF.

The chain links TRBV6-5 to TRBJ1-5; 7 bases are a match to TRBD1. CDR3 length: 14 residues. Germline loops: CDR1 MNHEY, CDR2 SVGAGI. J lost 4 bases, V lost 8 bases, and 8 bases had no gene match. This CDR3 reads CASDSGQINQPQHF. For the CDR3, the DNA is TGTGCCAGCGACTCGGGACAGATAAATCAGCCCCAGCATTTT.

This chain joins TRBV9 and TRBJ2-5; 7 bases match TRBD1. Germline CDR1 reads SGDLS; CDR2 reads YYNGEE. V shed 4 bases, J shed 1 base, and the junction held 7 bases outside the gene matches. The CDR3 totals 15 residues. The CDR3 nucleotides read TGTGCCAGCAGCCCTCTAGGACAGGCCCAAGAGACCCAGTACTTC. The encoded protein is CASSPLGQAQETQYF.

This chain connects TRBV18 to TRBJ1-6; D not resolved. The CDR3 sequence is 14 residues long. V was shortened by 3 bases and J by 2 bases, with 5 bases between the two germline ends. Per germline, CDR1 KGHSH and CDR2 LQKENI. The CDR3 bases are TGTGCCAGCTCACCTAATCCCTATAATTCACCCCTCCACTTT. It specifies CASSPNPYNSPLHF. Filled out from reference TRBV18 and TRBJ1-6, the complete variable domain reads NAGVMQNPRHLVRRRGQEARLRCSPMKGHSHVYWYRQLPEEGLKFMVYLQKENIIDESGMPKERFSAEFPKEGPSILRIQQVVRGDSAAYFCASSPNPYNSPLHFGNGTRLTVT.

The CDR3 loop reads CAWSVRLAGGPNEQFF. The CDR3 DNA reads as TGTGCCTGGAGTGTACGTTTGGCGGGGGGGCCAAATGAGCAGTTCTTC. V gene TRBV30 combines with J gene TRBJ2-1; 9 nucleotides line up with TRBD2. Looked up from germline, CDR1 is GTSNPN and CDR2 is SVGIG (reference sequence). The CDR3 has 16 amino acids. V was pared by 0 bases and J by 7 bases, with 10 bases of the junction left unmatched.

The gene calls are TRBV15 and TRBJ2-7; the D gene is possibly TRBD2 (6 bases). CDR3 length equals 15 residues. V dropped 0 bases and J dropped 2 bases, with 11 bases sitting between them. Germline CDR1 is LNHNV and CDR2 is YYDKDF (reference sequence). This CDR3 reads CATSRDQGGPYEQYF. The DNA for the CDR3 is TGTGCCACCAGCAGAGACCAGGGAGGTCCCTACGAGCAGTACTTC.

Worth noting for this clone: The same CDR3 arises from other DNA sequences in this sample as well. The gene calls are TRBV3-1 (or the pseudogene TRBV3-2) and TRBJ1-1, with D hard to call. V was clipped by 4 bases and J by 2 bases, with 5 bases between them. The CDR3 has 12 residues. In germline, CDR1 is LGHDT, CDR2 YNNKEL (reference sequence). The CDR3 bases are TGTGCCAGCAGCCTAAGAAACACTGAAGCTTTCTTT. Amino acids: CASSLRNTEAFF.

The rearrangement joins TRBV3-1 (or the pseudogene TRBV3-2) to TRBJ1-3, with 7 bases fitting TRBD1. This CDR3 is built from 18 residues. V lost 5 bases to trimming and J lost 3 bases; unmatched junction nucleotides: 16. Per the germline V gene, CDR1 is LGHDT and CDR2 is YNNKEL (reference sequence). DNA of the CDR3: TGTGCCAGCAGCTACGATCTTTGGGGCAGGGGGTTTGGAAACACCATATATTTT. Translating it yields CASSYDLWGRGFGNTIYF.

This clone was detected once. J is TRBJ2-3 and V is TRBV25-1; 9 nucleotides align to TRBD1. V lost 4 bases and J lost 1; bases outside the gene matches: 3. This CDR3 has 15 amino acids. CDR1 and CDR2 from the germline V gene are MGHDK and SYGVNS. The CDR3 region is CASSVRTGGTDTQYF. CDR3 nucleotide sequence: TGTGCCAGCAGTGTCCGGACAGGGGGCACAGATACGCAGTATTTT.

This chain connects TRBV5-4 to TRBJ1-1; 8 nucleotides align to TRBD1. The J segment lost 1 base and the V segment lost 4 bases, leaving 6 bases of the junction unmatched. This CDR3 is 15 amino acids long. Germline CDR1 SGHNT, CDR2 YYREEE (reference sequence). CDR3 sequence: CASSPRTGTNTEAFF. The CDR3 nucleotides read TGTGCCAGCAGCCCCCGGACAGGGACGAACACTGAAGCTTTCTTT.

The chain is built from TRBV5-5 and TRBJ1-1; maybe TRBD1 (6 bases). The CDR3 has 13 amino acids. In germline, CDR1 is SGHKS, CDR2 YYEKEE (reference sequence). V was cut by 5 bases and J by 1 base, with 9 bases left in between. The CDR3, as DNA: TGTGCCAGCAGGTGGACAGAGAACACTGAAGCTTTCTTT. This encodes CASRWTENTEAFF.

The CDR3, as DNA: TGTGCCAGCAGTTTCGATAGGGCGTTTAATTTCTATGGCTACACCTTC. This translates into CASSFDRAFNFYGYTF. The chain joins TRBV28 to TRBJ1-2; D remains unclear. The germline V gene encodes CDR1 MDHEN and CDR2 SYDVKM. The CDR3 has 16 amino acids. V lost 3 bases to trimming and J lost 4 bases, with 18 bases between them.

The CDR3 DNA is TGTGCCAGTAAAAAGGGGGGACAGGGGGCAGGAAACACTGAAGCTTTCTTT. Amino acid sequence: CASKKGGQGAGNTEAFF. The chain joins TRBV19 to TRBJ1-1, with 12 bases that match TRBD1. Germline V CDR1 and CDR2: LNHDA, SQIVND (reference sequence). V shed 7 bases and J 2 bases; nucleotides not matched to a gene: 11. The CDR3 covers 17 residues.

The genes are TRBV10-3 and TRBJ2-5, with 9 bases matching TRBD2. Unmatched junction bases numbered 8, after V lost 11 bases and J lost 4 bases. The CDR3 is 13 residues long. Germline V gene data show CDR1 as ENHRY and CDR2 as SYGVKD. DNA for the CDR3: TGTGCCTCCCGGGGTAGCGGGGGAGAGACCCAGTACTTC. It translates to CASRGSGGETQYF.

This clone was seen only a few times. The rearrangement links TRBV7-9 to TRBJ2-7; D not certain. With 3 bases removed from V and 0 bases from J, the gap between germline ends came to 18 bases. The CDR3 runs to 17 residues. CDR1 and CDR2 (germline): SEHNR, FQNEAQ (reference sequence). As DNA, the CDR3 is TGTGCCAGCAGCTTTCGGCCCATGGGTTCTGGCTCCTACGAGCAGTACTTC. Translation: CASSFRPMGSGSYEQYF.